This TCR beta chain came from a study of CD8 T cells in Susac syndrome. It was with random hexamers that about 0.45 to 1 ug RNA was reverse transcribed. One entry per CDR3 protein, called by TCRdb with MiXCR from the immunoSEQ multiplex PCR reads. The repertoire includes fewer than 90,000 distinct CDR3 sequences, 85% to 95% of them detected once, and more than 0.8% sits in the top ten. J gave up 8 bases and V 3 bases, and 9 bases lay outside the gene matches. The germline V gene encodes CDR1 SGHDT and CDR2 YYEEEE. The CDR3 consists of 15 residues. Concerning this clonotype: Antigen unknown.

Study results and caveats: Susac-specific public clones were found in total CD8+ and CD8+ TEMRA repertoires, numbering 15 to 20 and five, respectively.

V and J are TRBV5-6 and TRBJ2-1, with TRBD1 identical over 9 bases. Sequencing input: CD8+ T cells from PBMCs. The origin of this receptor is a human donor with Susac syndrome. The CDR3 protein is CASSSWGQGIYEQFF. The DNA for the CDR3 is TGTGCCAGCAGCTCTTGGGGACAGGGCATATATGAGCAGTTCTTC.